This TCR beta chain appears in the sequencing data of a study of cytomegalovirus exposure and HLA in healthy donors. Study-wide results and caveats: It was reported that the classifier diagnosed cytomegalovirus status with high specificity and sensitivity in both the original and validation cohorts. Later, an analysis showed that TCR beta chains associated with HLA were more clonally expanded than others that were equally common.

Donors in the study were healthy people who gave bone marrow. The PCR used 60 Vbeta and 13 Jbeta primers. Generated by immunoSEQ multiplex PCR, the TCRdb table keeps only in-frame clones and is missing some. In the table there are around 100,000 clones, roughly 85% of which are singletons. As to this clone: The antigen is undetermined.

The V gene's germline CDR1 is SNHLY and CDR2 FYNNEI. CDR3 length: 14 residues. With 2 bases removed from V and 6 bases from J, the gap between germline ends came to 11 bases. The rearrangement links TRBV2 to TRBJ1-5; D is unresolved. Material: PBMCs. This sequence was found in a man aged 25-45 years in good health and CMV-seronegative. The CDR3 coding sequence is TGTGCCAGCAGTGAACGCAGGTTTGGTCAGCCCCAGCATTTT. Translating it yields CASSERRFGQPQHF.